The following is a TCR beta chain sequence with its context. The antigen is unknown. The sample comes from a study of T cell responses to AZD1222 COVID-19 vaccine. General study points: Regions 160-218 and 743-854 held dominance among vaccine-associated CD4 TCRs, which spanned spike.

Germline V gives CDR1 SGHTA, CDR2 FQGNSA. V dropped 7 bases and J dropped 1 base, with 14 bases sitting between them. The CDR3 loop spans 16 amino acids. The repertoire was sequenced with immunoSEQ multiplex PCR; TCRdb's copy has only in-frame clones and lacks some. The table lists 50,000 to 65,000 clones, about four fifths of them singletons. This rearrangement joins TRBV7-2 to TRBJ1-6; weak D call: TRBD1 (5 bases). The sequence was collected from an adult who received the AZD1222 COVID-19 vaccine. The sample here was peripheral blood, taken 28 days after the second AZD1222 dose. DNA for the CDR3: TGTGCCAGCAAAAGGATGGGGGGATCCTATAATTCACCCCTCCACTTT. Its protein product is CASKRMGGSYNSPLHF.